This T cell receptor beta chain stems from a study of T cells in Graves' hyperthyroidism and ophthalmopathy. General study findings and limits: Stable hyperthyroidism was separated from ophthalmopathy by a model based on 13 V-J features.

The CDR3 totals 15 residues. Germline CDR1 MNHEY, CDR2 SVGEGT. Trimming left V 2 bases short and J 1 base short, with 6 bases between. Newly diagnosed hyperthyroidism patients aged 18 to 65 years had disease lasting under 2 months. Diagnoses were established using clinical symptoms, serum thyroxine and TRAb, thyroid ultrasound and orbital computed tomography. From RNA transcripts, TCR beta CDR3 regions were amplified. Researchers ran a first-round RT-PCR on the TCR CDR3 using the HTBI primer set. TCRdb reanalysed the multiplex PCR reads using MiXCR and keeps one entry per CDR3 protein. The repertoire holds 500,000 to 700,000 distinct CDR3 sequences, roughly a sixth seen once, with under 20% in the top ten. This clonotype occurred a few times. Its specificity is not known.

V is TRBV6-2 or TRBV6-3 and J is TRBJ2-6; no definite D call. The sequence came from a woman aged 18-29 years with Graves' hyperthyroidism. Sequenced: blood. In DNA, the CDR3 is TGTGCCAGCAGTTACGAGGCATCTGGGGCCAACGTCCTGACTTTC. Translated: CASSYEASGANVLTF.